This record covers a single T cell receptor beta chain. The PCR ran on 60 Vbeta and 13 Jbeta primers. The table came from immunoSEQ multiplex PCR; TCRdb's copy has only in-frame clones and leaves some out. This sample has approximately 160,000 clones; about 81% occur once, and the top ten carry 2.5% to 3%. V gave up 3 bases and J gave up 0 bases; unmatched junction bases: 2. The CDR3 is 15 residues long. The V gene's germline CDR1 is SGHRS and CDR2 YFSETQ. This record belongs to a study of cytomegalovirus exposure and HLA in healthy donors. The sequencing input was PBMCs. This chain links TRBV5-1 with TRBJ2-2; 7 nucleotides line up with TRBD2. The sequence derives from a woman between 50 and 59 years old in good health and CMV-seropositive. The CDR3 DNA reads TGCGCCAGCAGCTCGGGGGGATCGAACACCGGGGAGCTGTTTTTT. Its translation: CASSSGGSNTGELFF.